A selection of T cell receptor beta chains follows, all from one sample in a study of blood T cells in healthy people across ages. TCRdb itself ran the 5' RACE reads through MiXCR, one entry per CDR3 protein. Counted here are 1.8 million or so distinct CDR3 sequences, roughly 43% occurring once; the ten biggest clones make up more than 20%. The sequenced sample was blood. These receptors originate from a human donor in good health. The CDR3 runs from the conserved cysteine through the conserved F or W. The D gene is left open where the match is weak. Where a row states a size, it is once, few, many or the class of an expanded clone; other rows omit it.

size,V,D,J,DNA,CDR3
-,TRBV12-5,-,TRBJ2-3,TGTGCTAGTGGGTACGGTGGGCACACAGATACGCAGTATTTT,CASGYGGHTDTQYF
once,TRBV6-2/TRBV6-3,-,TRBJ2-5,TGTGCCAGCATCCCAGGGCGGCGTAATGAGCAGTACTTC,CASIPGRRNEQYF
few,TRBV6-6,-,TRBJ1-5,TGTGCCAGCAGTTACTCGGGGACGGGGCTGATGCCCCAGCATTTT,CASSYSGTGLMPQHF
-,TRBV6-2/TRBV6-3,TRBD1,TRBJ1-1,TGTGCCAGCCTACAGGGGGTTGAGGCTTTCTTT,CASLQGVEAFF
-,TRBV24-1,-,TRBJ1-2,TGTGCCACCAGTGATCCTCCCTATGGCTACACCTTC,CATSDPPYGYTF
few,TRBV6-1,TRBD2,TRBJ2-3,TGTGCCAGCAGTGAAGCTTGGACTAGTTCGGGCACGCAGTATTTT,CASSEAWTSSGTQYF
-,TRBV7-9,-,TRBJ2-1,TGTGCCAGCAGCTTAGTTTGGATTGGCAATGAGCAGTTCTTC,CASSLVWIGNEQFF
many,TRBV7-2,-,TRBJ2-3,TGTGCCAGCAGTTTGGTCGACACAGATACGCAGTATTTT,CASSLVDTDTQYF
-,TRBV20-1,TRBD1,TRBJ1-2,TGCAGTGCTAGAGATTGGGCAACAGGGGGAAACTATGGCTACACCTTC,CSARDWATGGNYGYTF
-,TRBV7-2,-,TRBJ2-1,TGTGCCAGCAGCTTAGACTACTTATCCCAGAGCAATGAGCAGTTCTTC,CASSLDYLSQSNEQFF
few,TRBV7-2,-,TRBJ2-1,TGTGCCAGCACCCTTATCCGGGAGAAGGCCTCCTACAATGAGCAGTTCTTC,CASTLIREKASYNEQFF
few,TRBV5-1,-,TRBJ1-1,TGCGCCAGCAGCCAGGACCTGACCACTGAAGCTTTCTTT,CASSQDLTTEAFF
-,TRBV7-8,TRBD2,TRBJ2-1,TGTGCCAGCAGCTTAGATCCGGGGGAGGGTGAGCAGTTCTTC,CASSLDPGEGEQFF
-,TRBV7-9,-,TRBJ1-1,TGTGCCAGCAGCTCGACATCCTCCTGGGGGGGTTGGTTAGCTTTCTTT,CASSSTSSWGGWLAFF
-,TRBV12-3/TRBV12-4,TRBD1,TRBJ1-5,TGTGCCAGCACCTTACTAACAGGGGGCACGTCGAGCAATCAGCCCCAGCATTTT,CASTLLTGGTSSNQPQHF
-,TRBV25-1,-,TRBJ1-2,TGTGCCAGCAGTGAGGGCGATCTACTGGGCGGCTACACCTTC,CASSEGDLLGGYTF
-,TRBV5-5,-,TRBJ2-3,TGTACCAGCAGCTTCGGCAGGGTACAGTCAGATACGCAGTATTTT,CTSSFGRVQSDTQYF
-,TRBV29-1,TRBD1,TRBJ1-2,TGCAGCGTTGAAGGACAGGGTCCCTATGGCTACACCTTC,CSVEGQGPYGYTF
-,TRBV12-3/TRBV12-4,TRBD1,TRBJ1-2,TGTGCCAGCAGCCGGAGAACAGGGGCCGCTTCGAGTAGCCCTAACTATGGCTACACCTTC,CASSRRTGAASSSPNYGYTF
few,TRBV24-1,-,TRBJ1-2,TGTGCCACCAGTGACTCCGCACAGCCTTATGGCTACACCTTC,CATSDSAQPYGYTF
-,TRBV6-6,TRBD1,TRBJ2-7,TGTGCCAGCAAGAGGGGGCAGGTCTACGAGCACTACTTC,CASKRGQVYEHYF
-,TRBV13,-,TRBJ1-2,TGTGCCAGCAGCCGCCGCGGAAGACCCGGTGGCTATGGCTACACCTTC,CASSRRGRPGGYGYTF
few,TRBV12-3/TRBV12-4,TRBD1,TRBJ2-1,TGTGCCAGCAGTGATCATGACAGGGGGATCGTTGAGCAGTTCTTC,CASSDHDRGIVEQFF
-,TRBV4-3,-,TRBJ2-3,TGCGCCAGCAGCCAAGACGCGGCAGGGAGGACAGATACGCAGTATTTT,CASSQDAAGRTDTQYF
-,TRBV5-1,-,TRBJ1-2,TGCGCCAGCAGCTTGGGTTGGTTAGGGTCAGAACCTAACTATGGCTACACCTTC,CASSLGWLGSEPNYGYTF
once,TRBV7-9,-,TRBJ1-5,TGTGCCAGCAGCTTTGTTTCGGATCAGCCCCAGCATTTT,CASSFVSDQPQHF
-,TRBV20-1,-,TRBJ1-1,TGCAGTGCTAGATTCGCGGGGGCGAACACTGAAGCTTTCTTT,CSARFAGANTEAFF
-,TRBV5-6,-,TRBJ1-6,TGTGCCAGCAGCTTGGGAGGGGCTATAGGTCATTCACCCCTCCACTTT,CASSLGGAIGHSPLHF
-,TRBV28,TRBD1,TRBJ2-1,TGTGCCAGCAGCCCCGGGACAGGGGACCACAATGAGCAGTTCTTC,CASSPGTGDHNEQFF